Following are 17 T cell receptor beta chains from one sample sequenced in a study of blood T cell repertoires in COVID-19. The protocol was immunoSEQ multiplex PCR, while the TCRdb copy is restricted to in-frame clones and leaves out a portion. Of 200,000 to 300,000 clones in the sample, just over 85% were seen once. The sample comprised PBMCs or T cells enriched from blood (not recorded which). All receptors derive from a man aged 35-49 years who had recovered from COVID-19.

The chain carries TRBV3-1 (or the pseudogene TRBV3-2) and TRBJ1-3; a possible D gene is TRBD1 (5 bases). Looked up from germline, CDR1 is LGHDT and CDR2 is YNNKEL (reference sequence). The CDR3 has 17 residues. V was trimmed by 7 bases and J by 2 bases, leaving 21 bases between them. CDR3 residues: CASTLFSGASAGNTIYF. In DNA form, the CDR3 reads TGTGCCAGCACTCTCTTTAGCGGGGCGAGCGCTGGAAACACCATATATTTT.

The chain combines TRBV2 with TRBJ1-2; maybe TRBD1 (6 bases). The V gene's germline CDR1 is SNHLY and CDR2 FYNNEI. This CDR3 contains 14 residues. The V end was cut by 7 bases, the J end by 4 bases, with 16 bases between. This CDR3 is CASTGQGFGYGYTF. The CDR3 coding sequence is TGTGCCAGCACGGGGCAGGGGTTCGGCTATGGCTACACCTTC.

The chain combines TRBV19 with TRBJ1-5, with D maybe TRBD1 (5 bases). The V gene lost 6 bases and the J gene lost 6 bases, with 18 bases spanning the gap. CDR3 length equals 15 residues. The germline CDR1 and CDR2 sequences are LNHDA and SQIVND (reference sequence). CDR3 coding DNA: TGTGCCAGTAGCATGCAGGGCGGTTCGGGTCAGCCCCAGCATTTT. This codes for CASSMQGGSGQPQHF.

The chain has TRBV12-5 and TRBJ2-1; the match to TRBD2 covers 7 bases. Germline CDR1 and CDR2: LGHNT and FRNRAP. V gave up 4 bases and J gave up 0 bases; unmatched junction bases: 24. The CDR3 is made up of 22 amino acids. The CDR3 here is CASGSIPRGLRLAESSYNEQFF. Here the CDR3 DNA reads TGTGCTAGTGGTTCTATTCCCCGGGGGTTAAGGCTAGCGGAGAGCTCCTACAATGAGCAGTTCTTC.

The chain uses TRBV6-5 and TRBJ2-6; 10 bases agree with TRBD1. The trim removed 10 bases at V and 7 bases at J, leaving 4 bases unmatched. Germline CDR1 reads MNHEY; CDR2 reads SVGAGI. This CDR3 spans 13 amino acids. CDR3 DNA: TGTGCCATTTCGACAGGGGGCGCCAACGTCCTGACTTTC. Encoded protein: CAISTGGANVLTF.

A few counts support this clone. The rearrangement joins TRBV11-3 to TRBJ2-1, with 9 bases identical to TRBD1. J was trimmed by 8 bases and V by 8 bases; bases with no gene match: 10. The CDR3 is 14 residues long. Germline CDR1 reads SGHNT; CDR2 reads YENEEA. The DNA for the CDR3 is TGTGCCAGCGGAGGACAGGGGAATGAGGATGAGCAGTTCTTC. It yields the protein CASGGQGNEDEQFF.

The count of this clone is one. This rearrangement joins TRBV9 to TRBJ2-3; possible D gene TRBD1, 5 bases. The CDR3 length is 14 residues. V was trimmed by 1 base and J by 3 bases, leaving 9 bases between them. CDR1 SGDLS and CDR2 YYNGEE come from the germline V gene. The CDR3 region has the DNA TGTGCCAGCAGCGTAATTACAGGAACAGATACGCAGTATTTT. The encoded protein is CASSVITGTDTQYF.

The count of this clone is one. V and J are TRBV4-2 and TRBJ1-1, with D perhaps matching TRBD1 (5 bases). V was clipped by 2 bases and J by 5 bases, with 15 bases between them. The germline gives CDR1 LGHNA, CDR2 YNFKEQ. There are 15 residues in the CDR3. CDR3: CASSQSGGKRTEAFF. For the CDR3, the DNA is TGTGCCAGCAGCCAATCGGGGGGGAAACGGACTGAAGCTTTCTTT.

The chain recombines TRBV27 with TRBJ2-7, with 9 bases identical to TRBD2. The germline CDR1 and CDR2 sequences are MNHEY and SMNVEV (reference sequence). CDR3 length: 17 amino acids. With V trimmed by 6 bases and J by 3 bases, 15 bases remained unmatched. CDR3 sequence: CASSLTWGREGLYEQYF. The CDR3 DNA is TGTGCCAGCAGCCTCACCTGGGGGCGGGAGGGCCTCTACGAGCAGTACTTC.

The gene calls are TRBV9 and TRBJ2-2, with 11 nucleotides matching TRBD2. This CDR3 region has 18 residues. V dropped 3 bases and J dropped 7; count of bases not matched to a gene: 14. Germline lookup yields CDR1 SGDLS and CDR2 YYNGEE. CDR3 sequence reads: CASSDPLAGGGLVGELFF. The CDR3 DNA follows: TGTGCCAGCAGCGACCCCCTAGCGGGGGGTGGATTGGTCGGGGAGCTGTTTTTT.

This chain uses TRBV10-3 with TRBJ2-1; 9 bases fit TRBD2. After removal of 6 bases from V and 8 bases from J, the junction contained 11 bases not matched to a gene. The CDR3 is 15 residues long. CDR1 is ENHRY and CDR2 is SYGVKD in the germline V gene. CDR3 bases: TGTGCCATCAGAACTTGGGGACTAGCTATCGATGAGCAGTTCTTC. Its translation is CAIRTWGLAIDEQFF.

The V gene is TRBV30, the J gene TRBJ1-3; 8 positions match TRBD1. The V gene's germline CDR1 is GTSNPN and CDR2 SVGIG (reference sequence). This CDR3 is 13 amino acids long. The trim removed 5 bases at V and 4 bases at J, leaving 4 bases unmatched. The CDR3 sequence: CAWWTGTGNTIYF. CDR3 nucleotides: TGTGCCTGGTGGACAGGGACCGGAAACACCATATATTTT.

There are a few counts of this clone. V gene TRBV28 combines with J gene TRBJ1-2; 8 bases match TRBD1. The ends lost 6 bases at V and 7 bases at J; junction bases unmatched: 13. From germline, CDR1 is MDHEN and CDR2 SYDVKM. This CDR3 comprises 15 residues. The CDR3 sequence: CASRLADRASSGYTF. Written as DNA, the CDR3 is TGTGCCAGCAGATTAGCGGACAGGGCGTCGAGTGGCTACACCTTC.

This clone has a single count. The chain is built from TRBV5-6 and TRBJ2-7, with TRBD1 matching 7 bases. Germline CDR1 is SGHDT and CDR2 is YYEEEE. V trimming: 2 bases; J trimming: 0 bases; junction bases outside the gene matches: 2. The CDR3 has 14 amino acids. CDR3: CASSFAGGSYEQYF. CDR3 bases: TGTGCCAGCAGCTTTGCAGGGGGCTCCTACGAGCAGTACTTC.

V and J are TRBV7-9 and TRBJ2-5, with D tentatively TRBD2 (5 bases). The CDR3 contains 14 residues. Per the germline V gene, CDR1 is SEHNR and CDR2 is FQNEAQ (reference sequence). V gave up 1 base and J gave up 7 bases, with 13 bases separating them. CDR3 loop: CASSLVSGWGTQYF. CDR3 DNA sequence: TGTGCCAGCAGCTTAGTTTCGGGGTGGGGGACCCAGTACTTC.

V usage is TRBV27 and J usage is TRBJ2-1; TRBD2 is a possible D gene (6 bases). The CDR3 loop spans 13 amino acids. Trimming removed 7 bases at V and 6 bases at J, with 13 bases between. The germline V gene encodes CDR1 MNHEY and CDR2 SMNVEV (reference sequence). The CDR3 loop reads CASTFSGSNEQFF. CDR3 DNA: TGTGCCAGCACTTTTAGCGGTTCCAATGAGCAGTTCTTC.

Only a few counts were recorded for this clone. At one of its ends the junction is not consistent with the germline gene, which may arise from a read error. The rearrangement links TRBV5-1 to TRBJ1-2, with D perhaps matching TRBD1 (5 bases). The germline V gene encodes CDR1 SGHRS and CDR2 YFSETQ. This CDR3 region has 14 residues. The CDR3 sequence: CASTPRADSYSYTF. CDR3 coding DNA: TGCGCCAGCACCCCCAGGGCAGACTCCTATAGCTACACCTTC.